Listed below are T cell receptor beta chains from one sample, sequenced in a study of T-cell memory formation after mild COVID-19. TCRdb redid the calling of the 5' RACE reads with MiXCR, one entry per CDR3 protein. The data show about 260,000 distinct CDR3 sequences, approximately 15% seen once. Sequencing was performed on PBMCs or a T cell subset sorted from them (not recorded which). The receptors here all came from a man aged 18 to 29 who had mild COVID-19 (a few samples of this study predate the infection). Cell type and time point are not known. Each CDR3 is given with its conserved first and last residue. The D gene is left open where the match is weak. Expanded clones are given a class, and other clones once, few, many or no size at all.

NA	TRBJ2-2	few	TRBV5-1	CASSLGWNTGELFF	TGCGCCAGCAGCTTGGGTTGGAACACCGGGGAGCTGTTTTTT
NA	TRBJ2-4	NA	TRBV7-2	CASSLGHSKNIQYF	TGTGCCAGCAGCTTAGGGCACAGTAAAAACATTCAGTACTTC
NA	TRBJ1-4	NA	TRBV6-5	CASSDGATNEKLFF	TGTGCCAGCAGTGACGGGGCAACTAATGAAAAACTGTTTTTT
NA	TRBJ2-5	few	TRBV4-1	CASSRRSGAAETQYF	TGCGCCAGCAGCCGCCGGTCGGGGGCGGCAGAGACCCAGTACTTC
TRBD1	TRBJ1-6	NA	TRBV5-6	CASSLAKGAKSYNSPLHF	TGTGCCAGCAGCTTGGCCAAGGGGGCGAAGTCCTATAATTCACCCCTCCACTTT
NA	TRBJ1-3	NA	TRBV5-1	CASSLERVSSGNTIYF	TGCGCCAGCAGCTTGGAGCGGGTCTCCTCTGGAAACACCATATATTTT
NA	TRBJ1-1	few	TRBV6-6	CASSYSTANTEAFF	TGTGCCAGCAGTTACTCGACAGCGAACACTGAAGCTTTCTTT
TRBD1	TRBJ2-1	NA	TRBV7-3	CASSSDRARGEQFF	TGTGCCAGCAGCTCCGACAGGGCTCGAGGTGAGCAGTTCTTC
NA	TRBJ1-2	few	TRBV6-5	CASSPLGGYGYTF	TGTGCCAGCAGTCCCCTCGGGGGCTATGGCTACACCTTC
TRBD1	TRBJ2-4	NA	TRBV2	CASNLDRGDIQYF	TGTGCCAGCAACCTGGACAGGGGTGACATTCAGTACTTC
TRBD1	TRBJ2-1	once	TRBV15	CATSRDQGVSYNEQFF	TGTGCCACCAGCAGAGATCAGGGGGTATCCTACAATGAGCAGTTCTTC
NA	TRBJ2-7	many	TRBV27	CASSPFRAAYEQYF	TGTGCCAGCAGTCCCTTTCGAGCAGCCTACGAGCAGTACTTC
TRBD1	TRBJ2-7	many	TRBV6-5	CASSWSGTGAQYF	TGTGCCAGCAGTTGGTCGGGGACAGGGGCCCAGTACTTC
NA	TRBJ2-3	NA	TRBV6-6	CASSYPPKPDTQYF	TGTGCCAGCAGTTACCCTCCGAAGCCAGATACGCAGTATTTT
TRBD1	TRBJ1-2	few	TRBV12-3/TRBV12-4	CASSQGETYGYTF	TGTGCCAGCAGCCAGGGGGAAACCTATGGCTACACCTTC
TRBD1	TRBJ1-5	NA	TRBV7-2	CASSLWFSTGGNQPQHF	TGTGCCAGCAGCTTATGGTTTTCGACAGGGGGCAATCAGCCCCAGCATTTT
TRBD2	TRBJ2-1	few	TRBV10-3	CAISARTSGGYNEQFF	TGTGCCATCAGTGCCCGGACTAGCGGGGGGTACAATGAGCAGTTCTTC
NA	TRBJ2-1	few	TRBV14	CASSHLPTGGLYNEQFF	TGTGCCAGCAGCCACCTCCCGACAGGTGGGTTATACAATGAGCAGTTCTTC
NA	TRBJ2-5	few	TRBV7-9	CASSLVVYQETQYF	TGTGCCAGCAGCTTAGTCGTTTACCAAGAGACCCAGTACTTC
NA	TRBJ2-5	few	TRBV5-1	CASSLDEETQYF	TGCGCCAGCAGCTTGGACGAAGAGACCCAGTACTTC
NA	TRBJ1-3	few	TRBV10-3	CAISERGGSGNTIYF	TGTGCCATCAGTGAGAGGGGGGGCTCTGGAAACACCATATATTTT
NA	TRBJ2-7	few	TRBV5-5	CASSFSEGKQYF	TGTGCCAGCAGCTTTTCCGAAGGGAAGCAGTACTTC
NA	TRBJ2-3	many	TRBV10-3	CAISGVVGSDTQYF	TGTGCCATCAGTGGGGTGGTAGGTTCCGATACGCAGTATTTT
TRBD1	TRBJ2-7	NA	TRBV10-3	CASSDRGSYEQYF	TGTGCCAGCTCGGACAGGGGGTCTTACGAGCAGTACTTC
NA	TRBJ2-6	NA	TRBV7-7	CASSPDRRGTSSGANVLTF	TGTGCTAGCAGCCCAGACCGAAGGGGCACTAGCTCTGGGGCCAACGTCCTGACTTTC
TRBD1	TRBJ1-2	many	TRBV6-6	CASSYTGGGYGYTF	TGTGCCAGCAGTTACACAGGGGGCGGGTATGGCTACACCTTC
NA	TRBJ2-1	NA	TRBV9	CASSVEDEQFF	TGTGCCAGCAGCGTAGAGGATGAGCAGTTCTTC
NA	TRBJ2-7	NA	TRBV4-1	CASRGDSYEQYF	TGCGCCAGCAGGGGAGACAGCTACGAGCAGTACTTC
NA	TRBJ2-1	NA	TRBV18	CASSPGAFLYNEQFF	TGTGCCAGCTCACCAGGGGCTTTTCTCTACAATGAGCAGTTCTTC
TRBD1	TRBJ1-2	NA	TRBV7-3	CASSLRTGRGYTF	TGTGCCAGCAGCCTACGGACAGGTCGAGGCTACACCTTC
NA	TRBJ1-2	NA	TRBV7-2	CASTIPGGGSYGYTF	TGTGCCAGCACCATACCGGGGGGAGGGTCCTATGGCTACACCTTC
TRBD1	TRBJ1-2	few	TRBV5-1	CASSRQPDRANGYTF	TGCGCCAGCAGCCGGCAGCCTGACAGGGCGAATGGCTACACCTTC
TRBD2	TRBJ2-1	NA	TRBV7-6	CASSQWEGDEQFF	TGTGCCAGCAGCCAATGGGAGGGTGATGAGCAGTTCTTC
TRBD1	TRBJ2-1	NA	TRBV18	CASSQRQGLVNEQFF	TGTGCCAGCTCCCAAAGACAGGGGCTGGTCAATGAGCAGTTCTTC
NA	TRBJ1-5	few	TRBV20-1	CSADPPGFENQPQHF	TGCAGTGCTGACCCCCCGGGTTTCGAAAATCAGCCCCAGCATTTT
TRBD2	TRBJ2-3	few	TRBV6-4	CASSGAGGSDTQYF	TGTGCCAGCAGTGGCGCGGGGGGGTCAGATACGCAGTATTTT
NA	TRBJ2-5	NA	TRBV7-9	CASSLEGRDETQYF	TGTGCCAGCAGCTTAGAGGGCAGGGACGAGACCCAGTACTTC
NA	TRBJ2-2	few	TRBV5-1	CASSPTPTGELFF	TGCGCCAGCAGCCCGACTCCGACCGGGGAGCTGTTTTTT
NA	TRBJ1-5	NA	TRBV24-1	CATSDGGPSQPQHF	TGTGCCACCAGTGACGGGGGACCGAGTCAGCCCCAGCATTTT
NA	TRBJ1-1	few	TRBV6-5	CASRFPGTEAFF	TGTGCCAGCAGGTTCCCTGGCACTGAAGCTTTCTTT
NA	TRBJ1-1	NA	TRBV5-1	CASSSQAGSNTEAFF	TGCGCCAGCAGCTCCCAGGCAGGGTCCAACACTGAAGCTTTCTTT
NA	TRBJ1-1	NA	TRBV7-8	CASGVNTEAFF	TGTGCCAGCGGGGTGAACACTGAAGCTTTCTTT
NA	TRBJ2-5	NA	TRBV12-3/TRBV12-4	CASSLLAPGETQYF	TGTGCCAGCAGTTTACTAGCGCCGGGAGAGACCCAGTACTTC
NA	TRBJ2-1	few	TRBV6-1	CASSEDSLSYNEQFF	TGTGCCAGCAGTGAAGACAGCCTCTCCTACAATGAGCAGTTCTTC
NA	TRBJ1-2	many	TRBV29-1	CSVDRQDDVHYGYTF	TGCAGCGTTGATAGGCAGGACGATGTTCACTATGGCTACACCTTC
NA	TRBJ1-2	NA	TRBV7-8	CASSLDRTGGEFYGYTF	TGTGCCAGCAGCTTAGACCGGACGGGAGGGGAGTTCTATGGCTACACCTTC
TRBD1	TRBJ2-5	few	TRBV27	CASSPQDRGGQYF	TGTGCCAGCAGTCCCCAGGACAGGGGTGGCCAGTACTTC
TRBD2	TRBJ2-1	few	TRBV28	CASSPASQGGNEQFF	TGTGCCAGCAGTCCCGCGTCGCAGGGAGGGAATGAGCAGTTCTTC
NA	TRBJ1-1	few	TRBV9	CASSVVATAGADTEAFF	TGTGCCAGCAGCGTAGTGGCGACCGCCGGGGCTGACACTGAAGCTTTCTTT
TRBD2	TRBJ2-3	many	TRBV5-1	CASSFSGGSTDTQYF	TGCGCCAGCAGCTTTAGCGGGGGGAGCACAGATACGCAGTATTTT